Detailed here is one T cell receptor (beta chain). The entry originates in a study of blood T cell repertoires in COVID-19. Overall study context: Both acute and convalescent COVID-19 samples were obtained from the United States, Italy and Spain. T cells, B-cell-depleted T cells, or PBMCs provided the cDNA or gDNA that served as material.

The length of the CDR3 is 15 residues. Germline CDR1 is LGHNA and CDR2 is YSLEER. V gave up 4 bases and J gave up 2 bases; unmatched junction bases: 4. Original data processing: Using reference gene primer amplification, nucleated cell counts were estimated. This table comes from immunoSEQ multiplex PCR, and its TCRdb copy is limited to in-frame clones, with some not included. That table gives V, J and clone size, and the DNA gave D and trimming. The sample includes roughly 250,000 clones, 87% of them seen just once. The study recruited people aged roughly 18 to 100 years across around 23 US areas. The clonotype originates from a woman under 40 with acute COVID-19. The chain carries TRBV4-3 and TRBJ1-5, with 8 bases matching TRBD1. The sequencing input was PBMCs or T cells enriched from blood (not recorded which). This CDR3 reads CASSPDRDGNQPQHF. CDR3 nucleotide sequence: TGCGCCAGCAGCCCGGACAGGGATGGCAATCAGCCCCAGCATTTT.